This entry lists 5 T cell receptor beta chains sequenced from one sample in a study of blood T cell repertoires in COVID-19. Sequencing used immunoSEQ multiplex PCR; TCRdb keeps in-frame clones, though not all of them. The data show 400,000 or so clones, with 80% to 90% seen just once and 1% to 1.3% held by the top ten. Sequencing used PBMCs or T cells enriched from blood (not recorded which). Source of these receptors: a man aged 25-45 years who had recovered from COVID-19.

The V call is TRBV7-7, the J call TRBJ2-1; D is unresolved. The length of the CDR3 is 15 residues. The germline V gene encodes CDR1 SSHAT and CDR2 FNYEAQ (reference sequence). The ends were cut back, 5 bases at V and 5 bases at J, with 16 bases in the middle. The CDR3, as DNA: TGTGCCAGCAGCCAATCATTCGGTGCTCACAATGAGCAGTTCTTC. Its protein product is CASSQSFGAHNEQFF. Full variable domain (outside the CDR3, taken from reference TRBV7-7 and TRBJ2-1): GAGVSQSPRYKVTKRGQDVTLRCDPISSHATLYWYQQALGQGPEFLTYFNYEAQPDKSGLPSDRFSAERPEGSISTLTIQRTEQRDSAMYRCASSQSFGAHNEQFFGPGTRLTVL.

This clone was seen just once. Here the CDR3 DNA reads TGTGCCACCAGCAGAGAGGGGTTGACAGGGAATAATGAAAAACTGTTTTTT. As protein: CATSREGLTGNNEKLFF. The chain has TRBV15 and TRBJ1-4; the match to TRBD1 covers 7 bases. Germline V gene data show CDR1 as LNHNV and CDR2 as YYDKDF (reference sequence). Unmatched junction bases numbered 8, after V lost 0 bases and J lost 4 bases. The CDR3 extends over 17 amino acids.

This chain joins TRBV19 and TRBJ2-3; 11 bases fit TRBD2. CDR3 length: 16 residues. V dropped 6 bases and J dropped 6; count of bases not matched to a gene: 11. CDR1 is LNHDA, CDR2 SQIVND, per germline (reference sequence). The CDR3 region has the DNA TGTGCCAGTAGGCCTGCCACTAGCGGGAGACGTGATACGCAGTATTTT. Its translation is CASRPATSGRRDTQYF.

This sequence joins TRBV19 and TRBJ1-1; the match to TRBD1 covers 7 bases. The J segment lost 5 bases and the V segment lost 0 bases, leaving 3 bases of the junction unmatched. The germline gives CDR1 LNHDA, CDR2 SQIVND (reference sequence). There are 14 residues in the CDR3. The CDR3 loop reads CASSIEAGGTEAFF. The CDR3 region has the DNA TGTGCCAGTAGTATAGAGGCAGGGGGGACTGAAGCTTTCTTT.

This clone came up a few times. The genes are TRBV18 and TRBJ1-5; 9 nucleotides align to TRBD1. This CDR3 is 15 amino acids long. Trimming took 5 bases from V and 7 from J; bases not matched to a gene: 9. Germline V gene lookup returns CDR1 KGHSH and CDR2 LQKENI. The CDR3, as DNA: TGTGCCAGCTCATCCTTCGACAGGGGGGGGCAGCCCCAGCATTTT. Encoded protein: CASSSFDRGGQPQHF. Full variable domain (rest looked up from reference TRBV18 and TRBJ1-5): NAGVMQNPRHLVRRRGQEARLRCSPMKGHSHVYWYRQLPEEGLKFMVYLQKENIIDESGMPKERFSAEFPKEGPSILRIQQVVRGDSAAYFCASSSFDRGGQPQHFGDGTRLSIL.